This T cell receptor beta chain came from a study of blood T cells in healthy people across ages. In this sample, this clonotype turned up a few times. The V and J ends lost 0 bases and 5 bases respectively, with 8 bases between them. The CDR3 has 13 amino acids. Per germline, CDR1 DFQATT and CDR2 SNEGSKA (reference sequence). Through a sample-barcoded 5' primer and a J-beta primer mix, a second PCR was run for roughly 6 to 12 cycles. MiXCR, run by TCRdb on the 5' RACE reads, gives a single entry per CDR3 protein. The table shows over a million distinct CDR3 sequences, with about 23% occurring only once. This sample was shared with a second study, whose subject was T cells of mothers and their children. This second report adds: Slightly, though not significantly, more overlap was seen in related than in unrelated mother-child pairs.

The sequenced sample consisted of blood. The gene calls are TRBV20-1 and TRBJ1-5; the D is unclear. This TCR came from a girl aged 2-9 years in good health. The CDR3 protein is CSAREVEDQPQHF. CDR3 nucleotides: TGCAGTGCTAGAGAGGTAGAGGATCAGCCCCAGCATTTT.